This is a list of T cell receptor beta chains from one sample in a study of shared clonotypes between healthy human individuals. TCRdb's table, derived via immunoSEQ multiplex PCR, lists solely in-frame clones and lacks some. The data hold some 1 million clones, with 70% to 80% observed a single time. The specimen was memory CD4+ T cells sorted from blood. All receptors come from a man between 18 and 29 years old in good health. Both conserved end residues are part of each CDR3. A D gene is named only where the DNA matches it firmly. Some rows mark clone size as missing; the rest say once, few, many or name a class of expanded clone.

NA	TRBD2	TRBV5-4	TRBJ2-1	CASSLAGGRRSVYNEQFF	TGTGCCAGCAGCTTGGCCGGCGGGAGGCGGTCGGTGTACAATGAGCAGTTCTTC
NA	TRBD1	TRBV5-1	TRBJ1-2	CASSKETGGEGYGYTF	TGCGCCAGCAGCAAGGAGACAGGGGGCGAAGGCTATGGCTACACCTTC
NA	TRBD1	TRBV5-4	TRBJ1-1	CASSLGTGGNTEAFF	TGTGCCAGCAGCTTGGGGACAGGAGGCAACACTGAAGCTTTCTTT
NA	NA	TRBV18	TRBJ2-5	CASSPMIRLEVETQYF	TGTGCCAGCTCACCGATGATTAGGTTGGAAGTTGAGACCCAGTACTTC
NA	NA	TRBV4-3	TRBJ1-2	CASSQALIGGGYTF	TGCGCCAGCAGCCAAGCTCTTATTGGGGGAGGCTACACCTTC
NA	NA	TRBV7-9	TRBJ1-1	CASSLDLIF	TGTGCCAGCAGCTTGGACCTCATTTTT
NA	NA	TRBV6-5	TRBJ2-2	CAILVSNTGELFF	TGTGCCATCTTGGTATCGAACACCGGGGAGCTGTTTTTT
NA	NA	TRBV7-2	TRBJ1-3	CASSLALAALGNTIYF	TGTGCCAGCAGCTTAGCGCTGGCAGCTCTTGGAAACACCATATATTTT
NA	NA	TRBV29-1	TRBJ1-2	CSVAQADYGYTF	TGCAGCGTGGCACAGGCGGACTATGGCTACACCTTC
once	TRBD2	TRBV19	TRBJ2-1	CASSIPGGSSYNEQFF	TGTGCCAGTAGTATACCGGGGGGGAGCTCCTACAATGAGCAGTTCTTC
NA	NA	TRBV7-2	TRBJ2-5	CASSLVFRETQYF	TGTGCCAGCAGCTTAGTTTTCCGAGAGACCCAGTACTTC
once	TRBD1	TRBV7-9	TRBJ1-2	CASSPGQVNSNYGYTF	TGTGCCAGCAGCCCCGGACAGGTTAATTCCAACTATGGCTACACCTTC
NA	TRBD1	TRBV7-9	TRBJ1-2	CASSLAEGGGYTF	TGTGCCAGCAGCTTAGCGGAAGGGGGCGGCTACACCTTC
NA	TRBD2	TRBV2	TRBJ2-3	CASRELRGGTDTQYF	TGTGCCAGCAGGGAGCTGCGGGGGGGCACAGATACGCAGTATTTT
NA	NA	TRBV6-5	TRBJ2-3	CASSYGGRERDTQYF	TGTGCCAGCAGTTACGGAGGCAGGGAACGAGATACGCAGTATTTT
NA	TRBD1	TRBV7-2	TRBJ1-2	CASSFDRGPAYGYTF	TGTGCCAGCAGCTTCGACAGGGGTCCGGCCTATGGCTACACCTTC
once	NA	TRBV28	TRBJ2-7	CASSGREQYF	TGTGCCAGCAGCGGCAGGGAGCAGTACTTC
NA	TRBD2	TRBV27	TRBJ2-5	CASKGLAGGEQYF	TGTGCCAGCAAAGGACTAGCGGGAGGGGAGCAGTACTTC
NA	TRBD1	TRBV7-2	TRBJ2-7	CAGSQGQGSYEQYF	TGTGCCGGCAGCCAGGGACAGGGGTCCTACGAGCAGTACTTC
NA	NA	TRBV5-1	TRBJ2-2	CASKGMNTGELFF	TGCGCCAGCAAGGGAATGAACACCGGGGAGCTGTTTTTT
NA	NA	TRBV5-1	TRBJ1-1	CASSLEGGNTEAFF	TGCGCCAGCAGCTTGGAGGGGGGCAACACTGAAGCTTTCTTT
NA	NA	TRBV5-6	TRBJ1-4	CASSLGTAGEKLFF	TGTGCCAGCAGCTTGGGGACAGCGGGAGAAAAACTGTTTTTT
NA	NA	TRBV7-2	TRBJ1-1	CASSLGVRNTEAFF	TGTGCCAGCAGCTTGGGCGTCCGGAACACTGAAGCTTTCTTT
NA	TRBD1	TRBV7-9	TRBJ2-2	CASSLERGRGRDTGELFF	TGTGCCAGCAGCTTAGAGAGGGGCAGGGGGCGCGACACCGGGGAGCTGTTTTTT
NA	TRBD1	TRBV11-3	TRBJ2-2	CASSPITGTVPGELFF	TGTGCCAGCAGCCCAATCACCGGGACAGTCCCCGGGGAGCTGTTTTTT
NA	NA	TRBV28	TRBJ2-1	CASSMTHQGHYEQFF	TGTGCCAGCAGTATGACGCATCAGGGGCATTATGAGCAGTTCTTC
NA	NA	TRBV6-1	TRBJ2-7	CASKDPFQGRGQYF	TGTGCCAGCAAAGATCCCTTCCAGGGCCGCGGGCAGTACTTC
NA	NA	TRBV7-9	TRBJ2-7	CASSPSGRGRSEQYF	TGTGCCAGCAGTCCTTCCGGCAGGGGTCGAAGCGAGCAGTACTTC
NA	NA	TRBV27	TRBJ1-1	CASRSLGTEAFF	TGTGCCAGCAGATCCTTAGGGACTGAAGCTTTCTTT
NA	NA	TRBV9	TRBJ2-7	CASSVRAQGYEQYF	TGTGCCAGCAGCGTAAGAGCACAGGGCTACGAGCAGTACTTC
NA	NA	TRBV9	TRBJ2-2	CASSVADSDTGELFF	TGTGCCAGCAGCGTAGCGGACTCGGACACCGGGGAGCTGTTTTTT
NA	TRBD1	TRBV2	TRBJ1-6	CASSGRGGGQGERNSPLHF	TGTGCCAGCAGTGGAAGGGGTGGCGGACAGGGGGAACGCAATTCACCCCTCCACTTT
few	TRBD1	TRBV18	TRBJ2-7	CASSPPNRGPEQYF	TGTGCCAGCTCACCCCCCAACAGGGGACCCGAGCAGTACTTC
NA	NA	TRBV6-5	TRBJ2-3	CASRRTDTQYF	TGTGCCAGCCGACGTACAGATACGCAGTATTTT
NA	NA	TRBV11-2	TRBJ2-3	CASSLTGAKATDTQYF	TGTGCCAGCAGCTTGACAGGCGCTAAAGCCACAGATACGCAGTATTTT
NA	NA	TRBV6-5	TRBJ1-1	CASSYQGEETEAFF	TGTGCCAGCAGTTACCAAGGAGAGGAGACTGAAGCTTTCTTT
few	TRBD1	TRBV10-2	TRBJ2-7	CASSSSRTGGSYEQYF	TGCGCCAGCTCCAGCTCGAGGACAGGGGGTTCCTACGAGCAGTACTTC
NA	TRBD2	TRBV4-3	TRBJ2-3	CASSRTLAGGTDTQYF	TGCGCCAGCAGCCGCACCTTAGCGGGAGGGACGGATACGCAGTATTTT
NA	NA	TRBV30	TRBJ1-5	CAWNLEGNQPQHF	TGTGCCTGGAATCTCGAGGGCAATCAGCCCCAGCATTTT
NA	NA	TRBV2	TRBJ1-5	CASSRQSTLNQPQHF	TGTGCCAGCAGTAGACAGAGTACCCTCAATCAGCCCCAGCATTTT
NA	TRBD1	TRBV5-4	TRBJ1-1	CASSRDRNTEAFF	TGTGCCAGCAGCAGGGACAGGAACACTGAAGCTTTCTTT
NA	NA	TRBV6-1	TRBJ1-5	CASSDPGVSNQPQHF	TGTGCCAGCAGTGATCCTGGGGTGAGCAATCAGCCCCAGCATTTT
NA	TRBD2	TRBV11-2	TRBJ2-7	CASSLALAGSGEQYF	TGTGCCAGCAGCTTAGCGCTAGCGGGATCAGGGGAGCAGTACTTC
NA	TRBD2	TRBV7-2	TRBJ2-7	CASSYQAGTSSYEQYF	TGTGCCAGCAGCTACCAAGCCGGGACTAGTTCCTACGAGCAGTACTTC
NA	TRBD2	TRBV7-2	TRBJ2-1	CASSSLAGSSYNEQFF	TGTGCCAGCAGCTCCTTAGCGGGAAGCTCCTACAATGAGCAGTTCTTC
few	NA	TRBV6-1	TRBJ2-1	CATGAASYNEQFF	TGTGCCACCGGCGCCGCCTCCTACAATGAGCAGTTCTTC
NA	NA	TRBV28	TRBJ2-2	CASSRQRVTGELFF	TGTGCCAGCAGCCGGCAGAGAGTCACCGGGGAGCTGTTTTTT
once	NA	TRBV5-6	TRBJ1-2	CASSSPGDQDGYTF	TGTGCCAGCAGTTCCCCGGGGGACCAGGATGGCTACACCTTC
NA	NA	TRBV18	TRBJ2-7	CASSPMITGDEQYF	TGTGCCAGCTCACCAATGATCACGGGAGACGAGCAGTACTTC
few	TRBD2	TRBV18	TRBJ2-2	CASSRGQREGTGELFF	TGTGCCAGCTCACGAGGACAAAGGGAGGGCACCGGGGAGCTGTTTTTT
NA	NA	TRBV27	TRBJ2-7	CASSSDSLGKYEQYF	TGTGCCAGCAGTTCCGACTCTCTCGGAAAGTACGAGCAGTACTTC
NA	NA	TRBV5-1	TRBJ2-7	CASSLAGSYEQYF	TGCGCCAGCAGCTTGGCCGGGTCTTACGAGCAGTACTTC
NA	TRBD2	TRBV15	TRBJ2-7	CATSERAFGGEQYF	TGTGCCACCAGCGAGAGGGCCTTCGGGGGGGAGCAGTACTTC
NA	TRBD1	TRBV18	TRBJ2-5	CASSEADRGPNGQYF	TGTGCCAGCTCCGAAGCGGACAGGGGACCTAATGGGCAGTACTTC
NA	NA	TRBV30	TRBJ1-2	CAWSVRPRDGYTF	TGTGCCTGGAGTGTACGGCCGCGGGATGGCTACACCTTC
once	NA	TRBV2	TRBJ2-7	CASQNTESSYEQYF	TGTGCCAGCCAGAATACAGAGAGCTCCTACGAGCAGTACTTC